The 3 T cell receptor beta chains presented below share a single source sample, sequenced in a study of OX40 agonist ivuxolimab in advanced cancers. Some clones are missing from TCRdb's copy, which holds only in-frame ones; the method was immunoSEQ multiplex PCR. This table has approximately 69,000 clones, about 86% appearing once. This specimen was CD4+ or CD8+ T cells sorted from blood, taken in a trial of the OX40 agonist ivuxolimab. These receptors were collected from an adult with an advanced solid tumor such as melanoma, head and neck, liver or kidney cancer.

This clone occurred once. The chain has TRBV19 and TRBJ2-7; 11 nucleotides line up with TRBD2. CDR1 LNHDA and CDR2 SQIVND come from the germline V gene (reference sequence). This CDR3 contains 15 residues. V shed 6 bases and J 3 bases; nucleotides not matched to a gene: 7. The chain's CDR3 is CASRPLAGGLYEQYF. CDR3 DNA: TGTGCCAGTAGGCCTCTAGCGGGAGGCCTCTACGAGCAGTACTTC.

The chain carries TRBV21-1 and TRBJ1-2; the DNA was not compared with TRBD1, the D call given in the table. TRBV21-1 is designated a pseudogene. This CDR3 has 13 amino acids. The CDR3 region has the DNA TGTGCCAGCCCAAGGACAGGGGACTATGGCTACACCTTC. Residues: CASPRTGDYGYTF.

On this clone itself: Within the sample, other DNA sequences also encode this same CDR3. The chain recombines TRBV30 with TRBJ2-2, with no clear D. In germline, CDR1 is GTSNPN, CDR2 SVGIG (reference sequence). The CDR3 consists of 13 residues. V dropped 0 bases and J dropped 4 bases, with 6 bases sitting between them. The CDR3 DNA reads TGTGCCTGGAGTGTCCAGGTCACCGGGGAGCTGTTTTTT. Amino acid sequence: CAWSVQVTGELFF.